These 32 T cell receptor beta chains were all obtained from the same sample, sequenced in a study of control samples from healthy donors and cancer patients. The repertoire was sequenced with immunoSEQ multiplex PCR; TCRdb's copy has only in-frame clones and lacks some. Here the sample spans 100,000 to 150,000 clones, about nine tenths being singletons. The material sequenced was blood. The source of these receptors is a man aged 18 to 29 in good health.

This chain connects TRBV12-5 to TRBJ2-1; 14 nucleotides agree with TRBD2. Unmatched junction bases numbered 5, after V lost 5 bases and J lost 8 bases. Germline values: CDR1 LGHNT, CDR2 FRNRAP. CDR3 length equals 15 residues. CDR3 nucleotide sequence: TGTGCTAGTGGTCTGACTAGCGGGGGGGCCGATGAGCAGTTCTTC. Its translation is CASGLTSGGADEQFF. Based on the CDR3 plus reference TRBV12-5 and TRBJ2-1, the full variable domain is DARVTQTPRHKVTEMGQEVTMRCQPILGHNTVFWYRQTMMQGLELLAYFRNRAPLDDSGMPKDRFSAEMPDATLATLKIQPSEPRDSAVYFCASGLTSGGADEQFFGPGTRLTVL.

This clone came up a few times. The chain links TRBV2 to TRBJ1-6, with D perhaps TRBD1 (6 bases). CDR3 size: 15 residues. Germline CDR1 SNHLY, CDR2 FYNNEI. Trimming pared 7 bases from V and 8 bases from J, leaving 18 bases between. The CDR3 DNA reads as TGTGCCAGCACCCGGACGGACAGTCTCTATTCACCCCTCCACTTT. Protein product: CASTRTDSLYSPLHF.

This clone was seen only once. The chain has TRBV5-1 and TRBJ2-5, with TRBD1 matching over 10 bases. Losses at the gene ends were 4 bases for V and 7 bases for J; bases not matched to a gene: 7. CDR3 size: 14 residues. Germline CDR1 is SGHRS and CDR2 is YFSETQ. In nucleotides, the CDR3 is TGCGCCAGCAGCCCTGGGACAGGGGAAGGGACCCAGTACTTC. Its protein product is CASSPGTGEGTQYF.

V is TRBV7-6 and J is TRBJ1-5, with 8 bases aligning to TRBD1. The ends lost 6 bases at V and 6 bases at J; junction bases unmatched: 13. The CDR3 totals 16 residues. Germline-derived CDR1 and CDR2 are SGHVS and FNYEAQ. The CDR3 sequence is CASSGFGQGRGQPQHF. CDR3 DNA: TGTGCCAGCAGTGGATTCGGACAGGGTCGAGGTCAGCCCCAGCATTTT.

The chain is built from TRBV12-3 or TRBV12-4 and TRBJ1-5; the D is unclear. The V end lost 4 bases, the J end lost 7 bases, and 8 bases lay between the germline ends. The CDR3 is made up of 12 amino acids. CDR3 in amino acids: CASSYYSQPQHF. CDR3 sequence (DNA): TGTGCCAGCAGTTACTACTCCCAGCCCCAGCATTTT.

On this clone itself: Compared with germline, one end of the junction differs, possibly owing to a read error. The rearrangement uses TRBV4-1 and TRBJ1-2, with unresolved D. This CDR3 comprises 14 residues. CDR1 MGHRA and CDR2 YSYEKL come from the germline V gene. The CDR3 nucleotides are TGCGCCAGCAGCCGGCGGGTGTCCAACTATGGCCACACCTTC. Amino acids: CASSRRVSNYGHTF.

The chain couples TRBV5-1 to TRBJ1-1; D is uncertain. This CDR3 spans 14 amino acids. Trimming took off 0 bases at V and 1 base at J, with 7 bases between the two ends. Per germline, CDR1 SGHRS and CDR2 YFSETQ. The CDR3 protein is CASSLVSRNTEAFF. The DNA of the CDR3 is TGCGCCAGCAGCTTGGTTTCCAGGAACACTGAAGCTTTCTTT.

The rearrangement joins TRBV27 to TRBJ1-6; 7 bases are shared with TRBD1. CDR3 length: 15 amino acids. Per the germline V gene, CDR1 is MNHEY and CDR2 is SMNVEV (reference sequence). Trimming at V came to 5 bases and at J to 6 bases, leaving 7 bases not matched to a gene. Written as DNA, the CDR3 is TGTGCCAGCAGTCCCCGACAGGGACTTAATTCACCCCTCCACTTT. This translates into CASSPRQGLNSPLHF.

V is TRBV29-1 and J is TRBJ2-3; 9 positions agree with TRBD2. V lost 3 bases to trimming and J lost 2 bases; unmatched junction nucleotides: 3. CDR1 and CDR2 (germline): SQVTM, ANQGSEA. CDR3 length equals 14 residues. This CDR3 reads CSVDRGGDTDTQYF. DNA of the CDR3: TGCAGCGTTGACCGCGGGGGGGACACAGATACGCAGTATTTT.

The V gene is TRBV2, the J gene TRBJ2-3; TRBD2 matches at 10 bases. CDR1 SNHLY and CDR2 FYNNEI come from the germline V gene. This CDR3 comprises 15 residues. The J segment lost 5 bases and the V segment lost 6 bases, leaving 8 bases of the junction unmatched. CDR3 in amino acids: CASSVTSGLGDTQYF. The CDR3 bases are TGTGCCAGCAGCGTGACTAGCGGGTTGGGAGATACGCAGTATTTT.

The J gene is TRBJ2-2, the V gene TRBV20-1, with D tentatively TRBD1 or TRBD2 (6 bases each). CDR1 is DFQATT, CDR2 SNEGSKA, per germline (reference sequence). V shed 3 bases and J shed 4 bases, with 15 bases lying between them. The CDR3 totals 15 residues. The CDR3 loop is CSASLGGPGTGELFF. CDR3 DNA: TGCAGTGCTAGTCTAGGGGGGCCTGGCACCGGGGAGCTGTTTTTT.

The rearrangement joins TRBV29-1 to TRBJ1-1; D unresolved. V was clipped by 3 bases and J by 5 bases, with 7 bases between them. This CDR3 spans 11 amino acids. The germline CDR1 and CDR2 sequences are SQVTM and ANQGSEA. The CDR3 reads CSVERETEAFF. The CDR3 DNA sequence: TGCAGCGTTGAGCGGGAGACTGAAGCTTTCTTT.

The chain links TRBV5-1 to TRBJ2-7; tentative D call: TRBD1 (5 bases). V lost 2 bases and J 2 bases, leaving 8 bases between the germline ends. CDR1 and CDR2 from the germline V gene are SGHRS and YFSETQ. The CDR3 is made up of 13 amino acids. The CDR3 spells CASSFQGTYEQYF. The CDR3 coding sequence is TGCGCCAGCAGCTTCCAGGGCACCTACGAGCAGTACTTC.

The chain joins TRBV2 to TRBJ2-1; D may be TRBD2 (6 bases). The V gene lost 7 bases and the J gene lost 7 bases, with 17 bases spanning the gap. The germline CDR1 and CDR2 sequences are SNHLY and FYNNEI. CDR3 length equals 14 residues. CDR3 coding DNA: TGTGCCAGCACCCCCCTTGGGGGGTGGAATGAGCAGTTCTTC. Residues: CASTPLGGWNEQFF.

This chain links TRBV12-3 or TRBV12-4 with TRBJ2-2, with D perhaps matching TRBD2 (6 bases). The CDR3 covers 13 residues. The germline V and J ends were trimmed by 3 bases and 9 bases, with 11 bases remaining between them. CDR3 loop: CASSFAGSRELFF. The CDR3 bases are TGTGCCAGCAGTTTTGCGGGGAGCCGGGAGCTGTTTTTT.

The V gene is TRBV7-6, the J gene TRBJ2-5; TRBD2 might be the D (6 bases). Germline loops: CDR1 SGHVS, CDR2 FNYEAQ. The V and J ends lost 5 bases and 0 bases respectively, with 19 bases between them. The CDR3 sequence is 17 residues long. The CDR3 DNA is TGTGCCAGCAGCCCGATTCGGGAGTGGGGGTACCAAGAGACCCAGTACTTC. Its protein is CASSPIREWGYQETQYF.

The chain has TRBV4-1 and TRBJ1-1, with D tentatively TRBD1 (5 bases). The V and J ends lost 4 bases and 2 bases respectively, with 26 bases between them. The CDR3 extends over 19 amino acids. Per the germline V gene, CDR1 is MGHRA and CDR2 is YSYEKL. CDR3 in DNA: TGCGCCAGCAGCCTCAGGAGTCTGTGGGGGGTTGACGGAAACACTGAAGCTTTCTTT. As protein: CASSLRSLWGVDGNTEAFF.

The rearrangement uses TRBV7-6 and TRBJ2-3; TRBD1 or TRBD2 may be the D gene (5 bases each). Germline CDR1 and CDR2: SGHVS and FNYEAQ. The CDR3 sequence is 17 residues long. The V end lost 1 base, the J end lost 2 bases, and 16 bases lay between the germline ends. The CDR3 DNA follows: TGTGCCAGCAGCTTAGGCCGGGGACGGACCCTCACAGATACGCAGTATTTT. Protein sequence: CASSLGRGRTLTDTQYF.

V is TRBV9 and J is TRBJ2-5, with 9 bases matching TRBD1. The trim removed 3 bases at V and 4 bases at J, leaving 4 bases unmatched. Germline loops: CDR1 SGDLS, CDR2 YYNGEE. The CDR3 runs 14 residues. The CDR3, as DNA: TGTGCCAGCAGCGGTATGGACAGGGGAGAGACCCAGTACTTC. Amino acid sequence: CASSGMDRGETQYF.

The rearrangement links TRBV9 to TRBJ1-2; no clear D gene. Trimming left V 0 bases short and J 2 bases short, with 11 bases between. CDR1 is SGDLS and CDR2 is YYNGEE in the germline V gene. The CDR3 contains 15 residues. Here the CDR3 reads CASSVGFGGNYGYTF. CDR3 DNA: TGTGCCAGCAGCGTAGGGTTTGGAGGGAACTATGGCTACACCTTC.

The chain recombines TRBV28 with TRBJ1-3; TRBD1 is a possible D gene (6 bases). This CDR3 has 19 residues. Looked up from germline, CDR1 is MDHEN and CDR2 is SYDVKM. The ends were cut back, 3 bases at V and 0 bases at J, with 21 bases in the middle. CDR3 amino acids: CASSLGTYVQGSSGNTIYF. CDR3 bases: TGTGCCAGCAGTTTGGGGACCTACGTCCAGGGGAGCTCTGGAAACACCATATATTTT. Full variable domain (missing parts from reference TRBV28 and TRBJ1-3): DVKVTQSSRYLVKRTGEKVFLECVQDMDHENMFWYRQDPGLGLRLIYFSYDVKMKEKGDIPEGYSVSREKKERFSLILESASTNQTSMYLCASSLGTYVQGSSGNTIYFGEGSWLTVV.

The CDR3 coding sequence is TGTGCCAGCACCACAGGGGGCAGTGGCTACACCTTC. Amino acid sequence: CASTTGGSGYTF. The chain uses TRBV25-1 and TRBJ1-2, with TRBD1 matching 9 bases. CDR1 is MGHDK and CDR2 is SYGVNS in the germline V gene. With V trimmed by 7 bases and J by 7 bases, 4 bases remained unmatched. This CDR3 comprises 12 residues.

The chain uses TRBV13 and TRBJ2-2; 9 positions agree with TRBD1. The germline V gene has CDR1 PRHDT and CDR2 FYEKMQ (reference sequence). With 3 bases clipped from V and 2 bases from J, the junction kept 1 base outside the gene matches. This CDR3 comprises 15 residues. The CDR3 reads CASSLGQGNTGELFF. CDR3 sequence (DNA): TGTGCCAGCAGCTTGGGACAGGGAAACACCGGGGAGCTGTTTTTT.

In DNA form, the CDR3 reads TGCGCCAGCAGCTTTCTAGCGGGGGGGCTTACAGATACGCAGTATTTT. Its translation: CASSFLAGGLTDTQYF. The chain has TRBV5-1 and TRBJ2-3, with 12 bases identical to TRBD2. The CDR3 extends over 16 amino acids. CDR1 SGHRS and CDR2 YFSETQ come from the germline V gene. The junction had 4 bases not matched to a gene; V was cut back by 2 bases and J by 3 bases.

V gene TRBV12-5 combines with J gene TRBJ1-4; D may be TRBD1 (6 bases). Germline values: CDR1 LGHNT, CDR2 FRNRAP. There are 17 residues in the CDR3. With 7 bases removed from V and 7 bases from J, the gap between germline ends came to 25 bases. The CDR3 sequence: CASAHFPRQGRGEKLFF. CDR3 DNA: TGTGCTAGTGCCCATTTCCCCCGCCAGGGGCGCGGTGAAAAACTGTTTTTT.

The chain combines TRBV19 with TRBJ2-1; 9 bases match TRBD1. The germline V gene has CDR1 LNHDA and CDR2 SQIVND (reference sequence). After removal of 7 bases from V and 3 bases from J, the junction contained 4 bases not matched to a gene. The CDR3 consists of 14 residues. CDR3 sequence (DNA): TGTGCCAGTAAGGACAGGGGAAGCTACAATGAGCAGTTCTTC. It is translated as CASKDRGSYNEQFF.

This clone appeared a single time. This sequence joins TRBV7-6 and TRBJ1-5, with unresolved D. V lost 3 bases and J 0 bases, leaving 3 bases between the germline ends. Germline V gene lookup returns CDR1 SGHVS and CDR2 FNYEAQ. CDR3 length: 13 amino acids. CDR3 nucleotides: TGTGCCAGCAGCTTCAGTAGCAATCAGCCCCAGCATTTT. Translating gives CASSFSSNQPQHF.

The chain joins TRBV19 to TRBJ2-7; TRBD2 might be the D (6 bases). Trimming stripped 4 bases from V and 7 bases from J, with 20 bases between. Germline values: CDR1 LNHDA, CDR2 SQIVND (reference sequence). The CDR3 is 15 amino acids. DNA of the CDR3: TGTGCCAGTAGTAACCAGGCCGTGGGGGGATTGGAGCAGTACTTC. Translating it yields CASSNQAVGGLEQYF. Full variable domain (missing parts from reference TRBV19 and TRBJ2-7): DGGITQSPKYLFRKEGQNVTLSCEQNLNHDAMYWYRQDPGQGLRLIYYSQIVNDFQKGDIAEGYSVSREKKESFPLTVTSAQKNPTAFYLCASSNQAVGGLEQYFGPGTRLTVT.

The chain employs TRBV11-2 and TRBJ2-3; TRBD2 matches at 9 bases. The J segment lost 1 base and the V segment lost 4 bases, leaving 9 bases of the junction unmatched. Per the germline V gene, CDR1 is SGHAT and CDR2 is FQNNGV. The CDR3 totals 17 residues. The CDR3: CASSSTIAGAGTDTQYF. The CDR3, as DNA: TGTGCCAGCAGCTCTACTATAGCGGGGGCCGGCACAGATACGCAGTATTTT.

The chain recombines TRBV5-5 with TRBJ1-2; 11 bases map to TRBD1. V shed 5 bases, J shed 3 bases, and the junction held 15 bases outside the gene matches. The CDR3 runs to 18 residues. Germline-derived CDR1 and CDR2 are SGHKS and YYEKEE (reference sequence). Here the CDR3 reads CASSQNRDRGSRDYGYTF. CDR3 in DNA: TGTGCCAGCAGTCAAAACCGGGACAGGGGGAGTCGGGACTATGGCTACACCTTC.

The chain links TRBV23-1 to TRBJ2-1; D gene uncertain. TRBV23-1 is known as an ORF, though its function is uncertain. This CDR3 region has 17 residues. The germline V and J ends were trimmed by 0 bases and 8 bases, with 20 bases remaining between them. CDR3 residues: CASSQSPCLRRSYEQFF. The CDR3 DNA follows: TGCGCCAGCAGTCAATCGCCTTGCCTCAGACGTTCATATGAGCAGTTCTTC.

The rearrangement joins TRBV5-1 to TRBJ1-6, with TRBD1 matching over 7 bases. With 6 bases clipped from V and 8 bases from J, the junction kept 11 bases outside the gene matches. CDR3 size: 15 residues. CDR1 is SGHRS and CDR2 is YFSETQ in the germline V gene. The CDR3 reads CASTLFGTADSPLHF. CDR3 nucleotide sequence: TGCGCCAGCACCCTTTTCGGGACAGCCGATTCACCCCTCCACTTT. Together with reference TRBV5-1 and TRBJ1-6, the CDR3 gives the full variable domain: KAGVTQTPRYLIKTRGQQVTLSCSPISGHRSVSWYQQTPGQGLQFLFEYFSETQRNKGNFPGRFSGRQFSNSRSEMNVSTLELGDSALYLCASTLFGTADSPLHFGNGTRLTVT.